What follows are 27 T cell receptor beta chains derived from one specimen sequenced in a study of cytomegalovirus exposure and HLA in healthy donors. PCR primers comprised 60 Vbeta and 13 Jbeta primers. Libraries were prepared by immunoSEQ multiplex PCR; TCRdb keeps only in-frame clonotypes and omits some of them. The sample yields 75,000 to 95,000 clones, of which the top ten take up approximately 6%. Material for sequencing was PBMCs. Receptors originate from a girl between 10 and 17 years old in good health and CMV-seropositive.

Here the CDR3 DNA reads TGCAGCGTTGACGAACAGGGGGCTATCTATGGCTACACCTTC. It is translated as CSVDEQGAIYGYTF. The chain carries TRBV29-1 and TRBJ1-2, with 9 bases aligning to TRBD1. The ends lost 3 bases at V and 4 bases at J; junction bases unmatched: 6. CDR3 length: 14 residues. Germline V gives CDR1 SQVTM, CDR2 ANQGSEA.

V gene TRBV11-2 combines with J gene TRBJ1-5, with a tentative D call TRBD1 (5 bases). The CDR3 sequence is 13 residues long. Germline CDR1 reads SGHAT; CDR2 reads FQNNGV. Trimming took off 5 bases at V and 5 bases at J, with 10 bases between the two ends. DNA for the CDR3: TGTGCCAGCAGCCTCAGGGCAGATCAGCCCCAGCATTTT. This translates into CASSLRADQPQHF.

The rearrangement uses TRBV5-6 and TRBJ1-4; TRBD1 is a possible D gene (6 bases). This CDR3 is 15 amino acids long. Germline assignment: CDR1 SGHDT and CDR2 YYEEEE. V was trimmed by 4 bases and J by 8 bases, leaving 18 bases between them. CDR3 sequence reads: CASSPNRVFGEKLFF. Written as DNA, the CDR3 is TGTGCCAGCAGCCCGAACAGGGTGTTTGGGGAAAAACTGTTTTTT.

The V and J genes are TRBV4-1 and TRBJ1-1, with unresolved D. Trimming left V 1 base short and J 4 bases short, with 7 bases between. Germline loops: CDR1 MGHRA, CDR2 YSYEKL. This CDR3 comprises 13 residues. The CDR3 here is CASSQGASTEAFF. The CDR3 DNA reads as TGCGCCAGCAGCCAAGGGGCATCCACTGAAGCTTTCTTT.

J is TRBJ2-6 and V is TRBV5-1, with D perhaps matching TRBD1 (6 bases). V was clipped by 4 bases and J by 4 bases, with 21 bases between them. This CDR3 has 18 residues. The germline CDR1 and CDR2 sequences are SGHRS and YFSETQ. CDR3 amino acids: CASSPGQLVGPGANVLTF. For the CDR3, the DNA is TGCGCCAGCAGCCCTGGACAGTTGGTTGGGCCCGGGGCCAACGTCCTGACTTTC.

This chain connects TRBV18 to TRBJ1-2; D gene unclear. V lost 2 bases and J lost 2, with 12 bases in between. Germline V gives CDR1 KGHSH, CDR2 LQKENI. The CDR3 has 15 amino acids. The chain's CDR3 is CASSPGRGVNYGYTF. CDR3 DNA: TGTGCCAGCTCACCAGGACGCGGGGTGAACTATGGCTACACCTTC.

V and J are TRBV18 and TRBJ1-2; no reliable D call. Trimming stripped 6 bases from V and 8 bases from J, with 16 bases between. CDR1 and CDR2 from the germline V gene are KGHSH and LQKENI. The CDR3 totals 13 residues. The DNA for the CDR3 is TGTGCCAGCTCTCCAATCCGGTCCGAGGGCTACACCTTC. Protein product: CASSPIRSEGYTF. The full variable domain, rest sourced from reference TRBV18 and TRBJ1-2, is NAGVMQNPRHLVRRRGQEARLRCSPMKGHSHVYWYRQLPEEGLKFMVYLQKENIIDESGMPKERFSAEFPKEGPSILRIQQVVRGDSAAYFCASSPIRSEGYTFGSGTRLTVV.

The genes are TRBV6-5 and TRBJ1-2; D is undetermined. Trimming removed 4 bases from V and 4 bases from J, with 19 bases in between. Germline V gene lookup returns CDR1 MNHEY and CDR2 SVGAGI. The CDR3 contains 16 residues. The CDR3 DNA follows: TGTGCCAGCAGTTCTGAGGGCCTCGTTCAGATCTATGGCTACACCTTC. It codes for CASSSEGLVQIYGYTF.

On this clone itself: Compared with germline, one end of the junction differs, possibly owing to a read error. The V call is TRBV28, the J call TRBJ2-5, with TRBD2 matching 12 bases. Germline V lookup: CDR1 MDHEN, CDR2 SYDVKM. The CDR3 is 17 residues long. The CDR3 bases are TGTGCCAGCAGTTACACGACACTAGCGGGGGGTGAAGAGAACCAGTACTTC. This codes for CASSYTTLAGGEENQYF.

The rearrangement joins TRBV6-5 to TRBJ2-7, with TRBD1 identical over 7 bases. The V and J ends lost 2 bases and 2 bases, in that order; junction bases with no gene match: 6. Germline V gives CDR1 MNHEY, CDR2 SVGAGI. The CDR3 is 15 amino acids. CDR3: CASSYTGTEAYEQYF. The CDR3 DNA reads TGTGCCAGCAGTTACACCGGGACAGAAGCCTACGAGCAGTACTTC.

This chain links TRBV10-3 with TRBJ2-5; TRBD1 might be the D (6 bases). CDR1 is ENHRY, CDR2 SYGVKD, per germline. V dropped 6 bases and J dropped 5 bases, with 10 bases sitting between them. The CDR3 consists of 12 residues. Here the CDR3 DNA reads TGTGCCATCAGCTCCGACAGGGAGACCCAGTACTTC. Translation: CAISSDRETQYF.

The rearrangement joins TRBV6-5 to TRBJ1-1, with a possible D match to TRBD1 (5 bases). The V gene lost 7 bases and the J gene lost 3 bases, with 12 bases spanning the gap. This CDR3 has 13 amino acids. Germline V CDR1 and CDR2: MNHEY, SVGAGI. The CDR3 DNA is TGTGCCAGCACCGTGGGGGGGGACACTGAAGCTTTCTTT. Amino acid sequence: CASTVGGDTEAFF.

The chain joins TRBV4-2 to TRBJ2-5; 13 positions agree with TRBD2. Germline-derived CDR1 and CDR2 are LGHNA and YNFKEQ. With V trimmed by 0 bases and J by 3 bases, 4 bases remained unmatched. There are 17 residues in the CDR3. The CDR3 nucleotides read TGTGCCAGCAGCCAAGAACTAGCGGGGGGGTGGGAAGAGACCCAGTACTTC. Protein sequence: CASSQELAGGWEETQYF.

Concerning this clone: Within the sample, other DNA sequences also encode this same CDR3. The chain couples TRBV4-2 to TRBJ1-6, with 10 positions matching TRBD1. The length of the CDR3 is 16 residues. V gave up 3 bases and J gave up 6 bases; unmatched junction bases: 5. CDR1 and CDR2 (germline): LGHNA, YNFKEQ. The DNA for the CDR3 is TGTGCCAGCAGCCATATGACAGGGGGCGGTAATTCACCCCTCCACTTT. Translated, it gives CASSHMTGGGNSPLHF.

V and J are TRBV7-9 and TRBJ2-5; a weak D match, TRBD2 (7 bases). Deletions cut 6 bases from V and 4 bases from J, with 18 bases between. CDR3 length: 15 residues. Germline values: CDR1 SEHNR, CDR2 FQNEAQ (reference sequence). The CDR3 bases are TGTGCCAGCAGTTACCCTAGGGGGGGCGGAGAGACCCAGTACTTC. It codes for CASSYPRGGGETQYF.

To note about this clone: The junction departs from the called germline gene at one end, perhaps through a read error. The rearrangement joins TRBV9 to TRBJ1-1; D is unresolved. The germline CDR1 and CDR2 sequences are SGDLS and YYNGEE. There are 13 residues in the CDR3. The CDR3 DNA reads as TGTGCCAGCAGCGCGGGGTGGAACACTGAAGATTTCTTT. Protein sequence: CASSAGWNTEDFF.

J is TRBJ2-5 and V is TRBV7-9; the match to TRBD1 covers 12 bases. V was clipped by 6 bases and J by 4 bases; unmatched bases: 6. Germline-derived CDR1 and CDR2 are SEHNR and FQNEAQ (reference sequence). CDR3 length: 15 residues. CDR3 DNA: TGTGCCAGCAGTTCCGGGACAGGGGGCGGAGAGACCCAGTACTTC. Protein: CASSSGTGGGETQYF.

This sequence joins TRBV4-1 and TRBJ1-1; D uncertain. V lost 3 bases to trimming and J lost 0 bases, with 11 bases between them. Germline loops: CDR1 MGHRA, CDR2 YSYEKL. This CDR3 spans 15 amino acids. The CDR3 DNA sequence: TGCGCCAGCAGCCAGGCCGGGAGCATGAACACTGAAGCTTTCTTT. Protein sequence: CASSQAGSMNTEAFF.

This chain connects TRBV6-5 to TRBJ1-4; D call uncertain. Trimming removed 0 bases at V and 0 bases at J, with 5 bases between. CDR1 is MNHEY, CDR2 SVGAGI, per germline. This CDR3 comprises 15 residues. The CDR3 region is CASSYSPATNEKLFF. Here the CDR3 DNA reads TGTGCCAGCAGTTACTCGCCAGCAACTAATGAAAAACTGTTTTTT.

The V gene is TRBV2, the J gene TRBJ1-5; 9 bases are shared with TRBD1. Germline CDR1 is SNHLY and CDR2 is FYNNEI. V dropped 5 bases and J dropped 4; count of bases not matched to a gene: 3. CDR3 length: 14 residues. This CDR3 reads CASSQDRGNQPQHF. The CDR3 nucleotides are TGTGCCAGCAGTCAGGACAGGGGTAATCAGCCCCAGCATTTT.

The rearrangement links TRBV19 to TRBJ1-1; the D is unclear. The germline V gene encodes CDR1 LNHDA and CDR2 SQIVND (reference sequence). The germline V and J ends were trimmed by 5 bases and 4 bases, with 14 bases remaining between them. This CDR3 comprises 14 residues. The CDR3 coding sequence is TGTGCCAGTAGTTGGGCAGCTTATACCACTGAAGCTTTCTTT. It encodes CASSWAAYTTEAFF.

V is TRBV4-2 and J is TRBJ2-5, with D hard to call. This CDR3 contains 16 residues. Trimming shortened V by 0 bases and J by 7 bases, and 18 bases separated the two germline ends. Per germline, CDR1 LGHNA and CDR2 YNFKEQ. CDR3: CASSQDLVRLRGTQYF. DNA for the CDR3: TGTGCCAGCAGCCAAGATCTGGTTCGTTTAAGAGGGACCCAGTACTTC.

This rearrangement joins TRBV4-3 to TRBJ2-5, with 9 bases matching TRBD1. Germline V gives CDR1 LGHNA, CDR2 YSLEER. Trimming cost V 1 base and J 5 bases; bases outside gene matches: 2. This CDR3 has 14 residues. The CDR3 DNA follows: TGCGCCAGCAGCCAAGGACAGGGGGGGGAGACCCAGTACTTC. Its protein product is CASSQGQGGETQYF.

The V call is TRBV9, the J call TRBJ2-1; 8 nucleotides agree with TRBD2. With V trimmed by 4 bases and J by 9 bases, 12 bases remained unmatched. This CDR3 has 15 amino acids. The germline CDR1 and CDR2 sequences are SGDLS and YYNGEE. CDR3 in amino acids: CASSTTGTRGVEQFF. DNA for the CDR3: TGTGCCAGCAGCACCACCGGGACTAGGGGGGTTGAGCAGTTCTTC.

V is TRBV5-4 and J is TRBJ1-6; D ambiguous. The CDR3 covers 14 residues. V was shortened by 2 bases and J by 4 bases, with 7 bases between the two germline ends. Per germline, CDR1 SGHNT and CDR2 YYREEE (reference sequence). The CDR3, as DNA: TGTGCCAGCAGCTTCGGAGTTTATAATTCACCCCTCCACTTT. Its protein is CASSFGVYNSPLHF.

This chain connects TRBV7-9 to TRBJ1-2; D may be TRBD1 (5 bases). The CDR3 totals 14 residues. Trimming removed 5 bases at V and 5 bases at J, with 15 bases between. The germline CDR1 and CDR2 sequences are SEHNR and FQNEAQ (reference sequence). The DNA for the CDR3 is TGTGCCAGCAGCCTCGGGGGGTCTATTTATGGCTACACCTTC. Its translation is CASSLGGSIYGYTF.

The chain combines TRBV29-1 with TRBJ2-2; no clear D. The V end was cut by 8 bases, the J end by 6 bases, with 7 bases between. The CDR3 is 10 amino acids. Germline V lookup: CDR1 SQVTM, CDR2 ANQGSEA. This CDR3 is CSSHAGELFF. Here the CDR3 DNA reads TGCAGCTCCCATGCCGGGGAGCTGTTTTTT.